Sequencing of this TCR beta chain was carried out in a study of Ad26.COV2.S vaccination and SARS-CoV-2 variants (dated by TCRdb to the early 2020s). The study in broad terms: Donors in the vaccine arm were drawn from COV1001, a phase I-IIa trial of Ad26.COV2.S in healthy adults that was multicentre, randomized, double-blind and placebo-controlled. Ad26.COV2.S was administered intramuscularly at 5 x 10^10 or 1 x 10^11 viral particles, either as a single shot or as two shots given 56 days apart. TCRbeta repertoire sequencing was used to assess the specificity and breadth of SARS-CoV-2-reactive T cell receptors after Ad26.COV2.S vaccination. A total of around 32 samples were included in the TCR-sequenced set, comprising approximately 20 Ad26.COV2.S vaccine recipients, 5 placebo recipients and 8 SARS-CoV-2 convalescent individuals. Trial participants were randomized into five groups of five: low-dose or high-dose Ad26.COV2.S given once or twice, or placebo on both occasions. Investigators remained blinded to trial group allocation during experiments and outcome assessment. What the study reported, not specific to this receptor: The study was not powered for comparison of responses between vaccine doses or regimens. Vaccine and placebo recipients had similar non-spike TCR breadth, a finding consistent with the vaccine containing only spike. After vaccination, spike-specific CD8+ and CD4+ T cell responses were reported to show substantial breadth. The authors noted that the TCR breadth and depth analyses may have underestimated total T cell responses. Ad26.COV2.S recipients had higher spike-specific TCR breadth than placebo recipients (P = 0.0014).

In regard to this clone: Which antigen it targets is not known. No base quality information exists; no much larger clone differs at one position.

The treatment or condition label on this specimen signifies: roughly 19 received Ad26.COV2.S at low or high dose, single or two shots; about 5 received placebo; per-sample allocation not given. Repertoires of vaccine and placebo recipients were sequenced from samples collected on day 63 after the first injection. Between 29 July and 7 August 2020, Cohort 1b enrolled about 27 adults aged 18-55 years at one site in Boston, USA. Ad26.COV2.S was a replication-incompetent adenovirus type 26 vector that expressed a prefusion-stabilized SARS-CoV-2 spike protein derived from the original Wuhan strain. TCRbeta CDR3 regions were sequenced with the immunoSEQ Assay. After extraction, genomic DNA underwent amplification by bias-controlled multiplex PCR, followed by high-throughput sequencing. On the study's bioinformatics: Collapsing and filtering of sequences were performed to quantify the absolute abundance of each unique TCRbeta CDR3 region. T cell fraction was estimated by normalization of TCRbeta template counts to usable DNA, with usable DNA being measured through amplification of reference genes present in all nucleated cells. Repertoire TCRs were annotated as SARS-CoV-2-specific when V gene, CDR3 amino acid sequence and J gene were exactly matched to a known reactive TCR set. MIRA supplied the reference SARS-CoV-2 TCR set, which was filtered for enrichment in COVID-19-positive ImmuneCODE repertoires so that public or cross-reactive TCRs were removed. Using the MIRA antigens, annotated TCRs were further analysed by specific ORF or by position within an ORF. Breadth was defined as annotated unique rearrangements over total unique productive rearrangements; depth was the summed frequency of those rearrangements. Group comparisons of TCR breadth used two-sided Wilcoxon rank-sum tests. TCRdb obtained this table from immuneACCESS and retained in-frame rearrangements with V and J assigned. These tables miss some clones; where compared with another copy, unresolved V genes account for less than half of the shortfall, and the remainder is unexplained. Clone size and the V and J calls come from that table; the DNA yielded D and trimming. The sample has some 460,000 clones on record, 70% to 90% of them singletons. Jointly, the top ten make up 1.7% of the sample.

The V and J ends are trimmed by 4 bases and 0 bases, leaving 9 bases between them. The germline V gene gives CDR1 as ENHRY and CDR2 as SYGVKD. Taken from cysteine to phenylalanine, the CDR3 has 14 residues. Only the CDR3 DNA is retained, 42 bases long and in frame from the first base. The clonotype was recovered from a person aged 18 to 65 who received the Ad26.COV2.S COVID-19 vaccine or a placebo. The sequence joins TRBV10-3 to TRBJ1-1, with the identity of the D gene unclear. Here the sequenced sample was peripheral blood, taken in a trial of Ad26.COV2.S vaccine versus placebo. The DNA is as follows: TGTGCCATCAGTGTAACTCTAATGAACACTGAAGCTTTCTTT. This translates into CAISVTLMNTEAFF.